This T cell receptor beta chain was sequenced in a study of regulatory T cells in long-lasting Graves disease. Sample time point: newly diagnosed GD, antithyroid drugs for less than 3 months. Scientists built the TCR library using RNA that was extracted from PBMCs. The CDR3 extends over 14 amino acids. Trimming pared 1 base from V and 0 bases from J, leaving 9 bases between. From germline, CDR1 is DFQATT and CDR2 SNEGSKA (reference sequence). Researchers made TCR beta libraries by using iRepertoire HTBI primers and running Arm-PCR on CDR3 regions. TCRdb recomputed calls from the multiplex PCR reads with MiXCR, one row per CDR3 protein. This table holds 200,000 to 250,000 distinct CDR3 sequences, 20% found once. This clonotype showed up many times.

The sample was peripheral blood mononuclear cells (PBMCs), taken at new diagnosis, from a patient treated with antithyroid drugs. The chain links TRBV20-1 to TRBJ1-2; D remains ambiguous. This receptor was obtained from a female donor with Graves disease. The CDR3 DNA sequence: TGCAGTGCTAGAGTGAGGTCCACTAACTATGGCTACACCTTC. Translating gives CSARVRSTNYGYTF.